The entry below describes one T cell receptor (beta chain). The data were taken from a study of shared clonotypes between healthy human individuals. Produced via immunoSEQ multiplex PCR; TCRdb's table is partial and in-frame only. Seen here are about 1 million clones, under 80% observed once, and the top ten hold approximately 1.5%. V was clipped by 1 base and J by 8 bases; unmatched bases: 16. Germline CDR1 and CDR2: SGHAT and FQNNGV. This CDR3 is 17 amino acids long. Sequenced input: memory CD4+ T cells sorted from blood. Specified subset: CD45RA-negative fraction. The sequence came from a man between 18 and 29 years old in good health. This rearrangement joins TRBV11-2 to TRBJ1-2, with TRBD1 matching over 7 bases. The CDR3 bases are TGTGCCAGCAGCTTAGCTATAATGACAGGGTATAGGAGCGGCTACACCTTC. Translating gives CASSLAIMTGYRSGYTF.